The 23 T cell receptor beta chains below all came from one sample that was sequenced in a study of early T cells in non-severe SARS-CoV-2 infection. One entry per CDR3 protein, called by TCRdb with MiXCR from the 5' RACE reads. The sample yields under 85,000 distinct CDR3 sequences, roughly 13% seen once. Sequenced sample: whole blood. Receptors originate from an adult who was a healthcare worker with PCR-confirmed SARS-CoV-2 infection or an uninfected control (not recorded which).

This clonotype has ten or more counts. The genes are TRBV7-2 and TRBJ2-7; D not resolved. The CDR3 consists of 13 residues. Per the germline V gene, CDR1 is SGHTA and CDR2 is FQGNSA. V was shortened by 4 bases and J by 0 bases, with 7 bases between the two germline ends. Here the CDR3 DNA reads TGTGCCAGCAGCTACCGATCCTCCTACGAGCAGTACTTC. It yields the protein CASSYRSSYEQYF.

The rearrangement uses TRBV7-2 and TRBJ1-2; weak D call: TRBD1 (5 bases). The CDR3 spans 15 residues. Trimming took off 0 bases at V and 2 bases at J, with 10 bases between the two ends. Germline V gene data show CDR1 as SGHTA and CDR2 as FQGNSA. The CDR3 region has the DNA TGTGCCAGCAGCTTAGCGGGGGGTGAGAACTATGGCTACACCTTC. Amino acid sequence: CASSLAGGENYGYTF.

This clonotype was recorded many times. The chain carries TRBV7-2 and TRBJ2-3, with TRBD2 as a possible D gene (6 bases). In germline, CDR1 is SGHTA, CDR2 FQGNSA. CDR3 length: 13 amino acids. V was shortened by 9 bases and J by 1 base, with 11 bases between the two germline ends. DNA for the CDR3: TGTGCCAGTTCGTGGGGGGGCACAGATACGCAGTATTTT. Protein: CASSWGGTDTQYF.

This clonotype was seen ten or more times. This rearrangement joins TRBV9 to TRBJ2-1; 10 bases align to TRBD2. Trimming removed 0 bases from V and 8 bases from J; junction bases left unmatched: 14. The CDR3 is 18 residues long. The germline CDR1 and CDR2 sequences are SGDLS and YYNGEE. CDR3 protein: CASSVAQAASGSRYEQFF. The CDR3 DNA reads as TGTGCCAGCAGCGTAGCCCAGGCGGCTAGCGGGAGTAGGTATGAGCAGTTCTTC.

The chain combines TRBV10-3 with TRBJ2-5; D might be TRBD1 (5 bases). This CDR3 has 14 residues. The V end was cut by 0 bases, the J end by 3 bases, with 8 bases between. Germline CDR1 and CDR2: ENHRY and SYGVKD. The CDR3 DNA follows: TGTGCCATCAGTGAGTCAGTCAGGGAAGAGACCCAGTACTTC. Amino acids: CAISESVREETQYF.

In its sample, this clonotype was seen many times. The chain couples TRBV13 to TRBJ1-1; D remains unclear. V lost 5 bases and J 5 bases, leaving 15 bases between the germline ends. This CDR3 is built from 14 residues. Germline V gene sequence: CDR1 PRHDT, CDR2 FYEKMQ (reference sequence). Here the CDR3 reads CASSLRFIGTEAFF. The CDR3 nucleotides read TGTGCCAGCAGCCTCCGGTTCATTGGGACTGAAGCTTTCTTT.

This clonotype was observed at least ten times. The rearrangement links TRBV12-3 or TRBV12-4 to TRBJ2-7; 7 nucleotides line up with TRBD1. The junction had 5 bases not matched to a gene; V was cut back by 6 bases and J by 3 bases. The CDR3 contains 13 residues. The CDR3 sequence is CASRNHRGYEQYF. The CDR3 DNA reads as TGTGCCAGCAGAAACCACAGGGGCTACGAGCAGTACTTC.

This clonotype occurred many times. CDR3 protein: CASSFQETQYF. CDR3 bases: TGTGCCAGCAGCTTCCAAGAGACCCAGTACTTC. The chain recombines TRBV5-5 with TRBJ2-5; no definite D call. From germline, CDR1 is SGHKS and CDR2 YYEKEE (reference sequence). The CDR3 is made up of 11 amino acids. Trimming pared 2 bases from V and 1 base from J, leaving 0 bases between.

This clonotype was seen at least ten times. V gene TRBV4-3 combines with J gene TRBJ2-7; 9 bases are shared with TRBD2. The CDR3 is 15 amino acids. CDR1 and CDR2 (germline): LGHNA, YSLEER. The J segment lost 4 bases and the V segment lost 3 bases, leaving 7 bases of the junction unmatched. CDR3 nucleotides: TGCGCCAGCAGCCAGGGAGGACTAGCGAGATACGAGCAGTACTTC. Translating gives CASSQGGLARYEQYF.

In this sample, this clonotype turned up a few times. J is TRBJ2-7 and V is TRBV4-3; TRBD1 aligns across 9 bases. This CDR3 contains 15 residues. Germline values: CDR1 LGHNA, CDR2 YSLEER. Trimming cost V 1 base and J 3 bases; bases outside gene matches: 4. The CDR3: CASSQAGTGLYEQYF. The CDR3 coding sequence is TGCGCCAGCAGCCAAGCCGGGACAGGGCTCTACGAGCAGTACTTC.

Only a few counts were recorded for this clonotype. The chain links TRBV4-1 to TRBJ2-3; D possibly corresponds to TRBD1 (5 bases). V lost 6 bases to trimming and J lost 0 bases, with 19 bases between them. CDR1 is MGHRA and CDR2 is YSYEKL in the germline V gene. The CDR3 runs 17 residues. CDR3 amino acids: CASRQVLGSSSTDTQYF. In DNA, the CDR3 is TGCGCCAGCAGACAGGTATTGGGCAGCTCTAGCACAGATACGCAGTATTTT.

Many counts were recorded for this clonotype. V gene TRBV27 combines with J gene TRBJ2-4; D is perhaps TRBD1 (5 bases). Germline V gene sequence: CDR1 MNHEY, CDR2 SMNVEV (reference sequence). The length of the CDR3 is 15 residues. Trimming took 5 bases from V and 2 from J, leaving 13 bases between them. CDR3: CASSRRVRTKNIQYF. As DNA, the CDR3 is TGTGCCAGCAGTCGCAGGGTTCGCACCAAAAACATTCAGTACTTC.

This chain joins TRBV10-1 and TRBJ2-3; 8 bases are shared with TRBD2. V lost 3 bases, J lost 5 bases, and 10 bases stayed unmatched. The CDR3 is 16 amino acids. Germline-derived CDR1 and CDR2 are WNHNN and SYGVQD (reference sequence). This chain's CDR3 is CASSDRTGGNIDTQYF. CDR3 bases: TGCGCCAGCAGTGATCGGACGGGGGGGAACATAGATACGCAGTATTTT.

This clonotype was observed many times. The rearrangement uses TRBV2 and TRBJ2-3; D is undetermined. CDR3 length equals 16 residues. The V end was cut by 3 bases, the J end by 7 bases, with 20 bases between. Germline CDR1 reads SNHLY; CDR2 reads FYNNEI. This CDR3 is CASSDGAKGGRNTQYF. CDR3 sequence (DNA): TGTGCCAGCAGTGATGGAGCGAAAGGTGGTAGGAATACGCAGTATTTT.

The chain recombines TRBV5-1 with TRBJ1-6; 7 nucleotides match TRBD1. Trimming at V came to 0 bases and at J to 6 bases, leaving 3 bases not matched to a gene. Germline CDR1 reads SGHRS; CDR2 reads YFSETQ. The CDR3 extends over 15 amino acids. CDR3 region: CASSLVGQPNSPLHF. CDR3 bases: TGCGCCAGCAGCTTGGTGGGACAGCCTAATTCACCCCTCCACTTT.

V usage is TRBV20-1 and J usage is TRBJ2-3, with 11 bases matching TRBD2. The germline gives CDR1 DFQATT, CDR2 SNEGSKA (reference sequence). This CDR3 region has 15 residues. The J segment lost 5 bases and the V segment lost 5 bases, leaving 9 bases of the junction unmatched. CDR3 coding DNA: TGCAGTGCTGGAAGGATCCTAGCGGGGGGAGATACGCAGTATTTT. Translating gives CSAGRILAGGDTQYF.

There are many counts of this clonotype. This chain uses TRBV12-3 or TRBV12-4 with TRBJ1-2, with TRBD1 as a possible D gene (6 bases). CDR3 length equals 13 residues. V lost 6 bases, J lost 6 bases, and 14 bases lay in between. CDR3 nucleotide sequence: TGTGCCAGCAGGGAACAGGGAAGGGATGGCTACACCTTC. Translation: CASREQGRDGYTF.

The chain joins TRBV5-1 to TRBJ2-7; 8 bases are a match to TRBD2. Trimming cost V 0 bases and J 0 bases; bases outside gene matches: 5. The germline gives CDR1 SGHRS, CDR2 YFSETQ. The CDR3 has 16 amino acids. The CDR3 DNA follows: TGCGCCAGCAGCTTGGTGGGCGGGGGGCCCTCCTACGAGCAGTACTTC. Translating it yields CASSLVGGGPSYEQYF.

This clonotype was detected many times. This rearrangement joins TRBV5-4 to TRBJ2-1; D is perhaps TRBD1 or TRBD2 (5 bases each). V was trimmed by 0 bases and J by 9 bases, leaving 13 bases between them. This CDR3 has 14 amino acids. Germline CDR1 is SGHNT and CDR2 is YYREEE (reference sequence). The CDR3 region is CASSLVTSGGEQFF. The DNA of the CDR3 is TGTGCCAGCAGCTTGGTCACCAGTGGGGGTGAGCAGTTCTTC.

The CDR3 DNA follows: TGTGCCAGCAGCCAGACAGGGGGCGCAGTTAATGAGCAGTTCTTC. As protein: CASSQTGGAVNEQFF. This rearrangement joins TRBV12-3 or TRBV12-4 to TRBJ2-1, with 10 positions matching TRBD1. This CDR3 comprises 15 residues. V lost 6 bases and J lost 7; bases outside the gene matches: 9.

The CDR3 here is CASSLGTGANTEAFF. The CDR3 coding sequence is TGTGCCAGCAGCTTAGGGACAGGAGCGAACACTGAAGCTTTCTTT. The chain employs TRBV7-6 and TRBJ1-1, with TRBD1 matching over 7 bases. The CDR3 covers 15 residues. V shed 1 base, J shed 1 base, and the junction held 3 bases outside the gene matches. Germline CDR1 is SGHVS and CDR2 is FNYEAQ.

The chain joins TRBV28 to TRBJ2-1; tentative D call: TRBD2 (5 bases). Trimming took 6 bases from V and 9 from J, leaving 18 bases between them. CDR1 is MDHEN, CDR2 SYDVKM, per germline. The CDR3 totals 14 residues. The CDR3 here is CASRRGPSSIEQFF. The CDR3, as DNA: TGTGCCAGCAGGCGAGGGCCTAGTAGTATTGAGCAGTTCTTC.

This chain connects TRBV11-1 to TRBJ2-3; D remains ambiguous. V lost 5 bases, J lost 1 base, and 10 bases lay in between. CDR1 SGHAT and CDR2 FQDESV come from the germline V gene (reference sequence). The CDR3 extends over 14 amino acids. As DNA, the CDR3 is TGTGCCAGCAGCCCAGACGGTCGCACAGATACGCAGTATTTT. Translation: CASSPDGRTDTQYF.